The rows below give T cell receptor beta chains drawn from one sample of a study of T-cell reconstitution after alpha-beta-depleted transplantation in children. TCRdb fed the PCR reads into MiXCR, producing one record per CDR3 protein. The data hold around 600,000 distinct CDR3 sequences, with 16% observed a single time. The starting material was PBMCs from the stem cell graft donor, obtained from the stem cell graft. These receptors were taken from a human donor who donated a stem cell graft to a child with acute myeloid leukemia. The CDR3 runs from the conserved cysteine through the conserved F or W. A D gene is named only where the DNA matches it firmly. Clone size, where shown, is once, few, many, or a class for clones that have expanded.

>TRBV7-2|TRBJ1-6|-|many
CASSLGYYNSPLHF
TGTGCCAGCAGCTTGGGATACTATAATTCACCCCTCCACTTT
>TRBV6-1|TRBJ2-1|-|-
CASSVSTMRGSGHNEQFF
TGTGCCAGCAGCGTCTCCACAATGCGGGGCTCAGGGCACAATGAGCAGTTCTTC
>TRBV20-1|TRBJ2-1|-|many
CSARNPTAPEQFF
TGCAGTGCTAGAAACCCCACTGCTCCGGAGCAGTTCTTC
>TRBV12-3/TRBV12-4|TRBJ2-1|-|-
CASSFPLRLGGSDRLSYNEQFF
TGTGCCAGCAGTTTCCCCCTACGACTGGGGGGCTCAGATCGGTTATCCTACAATGAGCAGTTCTTC
>TRBV6-1|TRBJ2-1|TRBD2|-
CASSPQASGAYNEQFF
TGTGCCAGCAGCCCACAGGCCAGCGGGGCTTACAATGAGCAGTTCTTC
>TRBV28|TRBJ1-1|TRBD1|-
CASSPADRDTEAFF
TGTGCCAGCAGTCCTGCGGACAGGGACACTGAAGCTTTCTTT
>TRBV7-2|TRBJ1-6|TRBD1|many
CASTLRGQGLDSPLHF
TGTGCCAGCACCCTACGTGGACAGGGTTTGGATTCACCCCTCCACTTT
>TRBV27|TRBJ1-1|-|-
CASSLGSGTGSAFF
TGTGCCAGCAGTTTAGGGTCCGGAACAGGTTCGGCTTTCTTT
>TRBV4-2|TRBJ1-5|TRBD1|few
CASSLETGGPQPQHF
TGTGCCAGCAGCCTCGAGACAGGGGGCCCTCAGCCCCAGCATTTT
>TRBV5-1|TRBJ1-5|-|few
CASSPTGSVREPQHF
TGCGCCAGCAGTCCTACAGGGTCCGTGAGGGAGCCCCAGCATTTT
>TRBV12-3/TRBV12-4|TRBJ2-5|TRBD1|many
CASSPSGQGQETQYF
TGTGCCAGCAGTCCATCGGGACAGGGGCAAGAGACCCAGTACTTC
>TRBV20-1|TRBJ2-3|TRBD1|many
CSAPGTGALGTDTQYF
TGCAGTGCCCCCGGGACAGGGGCTCTCGGAACAGATACGCAGTATTTT
>TRBV20-1|TRBJ1-5|-|many
CSAGTPYSNQPQHF
TGCAGTGCTGGGACACCTTATAGCAATCAGCCCCAGCATTTT
>TRBV7-2|TRBJ1-5|-|-
CASSLGGASQPQHF
TGTGCCAGCAGCTTAGGGGGAGCGAGTCAGCCCCAGCATTTT
>TRBV5-1|TRBJ2-5|-|-
CASSGRPGRMMETQYF
TGCGCCAGCAGCGGTAGACCAGGGAGAATGATGGAGACCCAGTACTTC
>TRBV29-1|TRBJ2-6|-|many
CSVPDETNVLTF
TGCAGCGTTCCCGACGAGACCAACGTCCTGACTTTC
>TRBV5-1|TRBJ2-5|TRBD2|-
CASSLGVGGIQETQYF
TGCGCCAGCAGCTTGGGTGTCGGGGGGATCCAAGAGACCCAGTACTTC
>TRBV13|TRBJ1-5|-|many
CASSLRQSNQPQHF
TGTGCCAGCAGCCTCCGACAGAGCAATCAGCCCCAGCATTTT
>TRBV12-3/TRBV12-4|TRBJ2-5|-|many
CASRRPTVRGETQYF
TGTGCCAGCAGACGACCGACGGTCCGGGGGGAGACCCAGTACTTC
>TRBV12-3/TRBV12-4|TRBJ2-4|-|few
CASSRGQNIQYF
TGTGCCAGCAGTCGAGGTCAAAACATTCAGTACTTC
>TRBV30|TRBJ2-5|TRBD1|few
CAWKKFETGGQETQYF
TGTGCCTGGAAAAAGTTTGAGACAGGGGGCCAAGAGACCCAGTACTTC
>TRBV4-3|TRBJ2-3|-|few
CASSQVPGADTQYF
TGCGCCAGCAGCCAAGTTCCAGGGGCAGATACGCAGTATTTT
>TRBV7-2|TRBJ1-1|TRBD1|few
CASSLEDRPNTEAFF
TGTGCCAGCAGCTTAGAGGACAGGCCGAACACTGAAGCTTTCTTT
>TRBV7-3|TRBJ1-1|-|-
CASSLTGPLLATEAFF
TGTGCCAGCAGCCTCACCGGGCCGCTACTCGCCACTGAAGCTTTCTTT
>TRBV5-1|TRBJ1-5|-|-
CASSLGGGQSNQPQHF
TGCGCCAGCAGCTTGGGGGGCGGACAAAGCAATCAGCCCCAGCATTTT
>TRBV7-9|TRBJ2-5|TRBD2|-
CASSLGGLAGGETQYF
TGTGCCAGCAGCTTAGGTGGACTAGCGGGAGGAGAGACCCAGTACTTC
>TRBV7-6|TRBJ1-1|-|many
CASSLAEGLGNTEAFF
TGTGCCAGCAGCTTAGCAGAGGGGTTGGGGAACACTGAAGCTTTCTTT
>TRBV5-5|TRBJ1-5|-|-
CASSPNTNGNQPQHF
TGTGCCAGCAGCCCGAATACCAATGGCAATCAGCCCCAGCATTTT
>TRBV5-6|TRBJ1-2|-|-
CASSPGLGGRGYTF
TGTGCCAGCAGCCCCGGGCTAGGGGGACGTGGCTACACCTTC
>TRBV12-3/TRBV12-4|TRBJ2-3|TRBD2|-
CASSLAQLAGATDTQYF
TGTGCCAGCAGTTTAGCCCAGTTAGCGGGGGCAACAGATACGCAGTATTTT
>TRBV20-1|TRBJ2-5|-|many
CSARDPAGYQETQYF
TGCAGTGCTAGAGATCCGGCGGGCTACCAAGAGACCCAGTACTTC
>TRBV12-3/TRBV12-4|TRBJ1-6|-|many
CASCRDYNSPLHF
TGTGCCAGCTGCAGGGACTATAATTCACCCCTCCACTTT
>TRBV29-1|TRBJ2-3|TRBD2|few
CSVEGRESPGLAGEPYTDTQYF
TGCAGCGTTGAAGGCAGGGAATCCCCCGGACTAGCGGGGGAACCCTACACAGATACGCAGTATTTT
>TRBV5-1|TRBJ2-1|TRBD1|-
CASSSSGTELSSPYF
TGCGCCAGCAGCTCATCCGGGACAGAGCTCTCATCCCCCTATTTC
>TRBV5-5|TRBJ1-5|TRBD1|-
CASSFTGGDQPQHF
TGTGCCAGCAGCTTCACAGGGGGAGATCAGCCCCAGCATTTT
>TRBV7-2|TRBJ2-3|TRBD2|many
CASSRLAVITDTQYF
TGTGCCAGCAGTCGCCTAGCGGTGATCACAGATACGCAGTATTTT
>TRBV27|TRBJ2-7|-|few
CASSSSPLTYEQYF
TGTGCCAGCAGTTCCTCCCCCTTGACCTACGAGCAGTACTTC
>TRBV6-2/TRBV6-3|TRBJ2-7|-|few
CASSSVFGTSYYEQYF
TGTGCCAGCAGTTCCGTATTCGGGACTTCTTACTACGAGCAGTACTTC
>TRBV20-1|TRBJ1-5|-|-
CSARDLHWRGAASQPQHF
TGCAGTGCTAGAGATCTACATTGGAGAGGGGCAGCGAGTCAGCCCCAGCATTTT
>TRBV4-2|TRBJ1-2|TRBD1|many
CASSHGQGNYGYTF
TGTGCCAGCAGCCACGGACAGGGGAACTATGGCTACACCTTC
>TRBV20-1|TRBJ2-4|TRBD1|few
CSATGGAAKNIQYF
TGCAGTGCTACAGGGGGCGCCGCCAAAAACATTCAGTACTTC
>TRBV15|TRBJ1-3|-|few
CATSRALGTDLSGNTIYF
TGTGCCACCAGCAGAGCACTTGGGACCGACCTCTCTGGAAACACCATATATTTT
>TRBV12-3/TRBV12-4|TRBJ2-1|TRBD1|-
CASSLDRVVHEQFF
TGTGCCAGCAGTTTGGACAGGGTCGTCCATGAGCAGTTCTTC
>TRBV20-1|TRBJ1-1|-|many
CSAWIISDPPNSEAFF
TGCAGTGCTTGGATTATATCAGACCCCCCCAACTCTGAAGCTTTCTTT
>TRBV4-3|TRBJ2-1|-|many
CASSQSVAVDEQFF
TGCGCCAGCAGCCAAAGTGTGGCGGTCGATGAGCAGTTCTTC
>TRBV20-1|TRBJ1-4|-|-
CSALQGFNEKLFF
TGCAGTGCGCTACAGGGTTTTAATGAAAAACTGTTTTTT
>TRBV4-1|TRBJ2-2|-|-
CASSHSLNTGELFF
TGCGCCAGCAGCCATTCATTGAACACCGGGGAGCTGTTTTTT
>TRBV7-8|TRBJ1-1|TRBD1|few
CASSPPGQVYDWTEAFF
TGTGCCAGCAGTCCTCCGGGACAGGTTTATGATTGGACTGAAGCTTTCTTT
>TRBV7-2|TRBJ1-2|-|many
CASSPGGRNGYTF
TGTGCCAGCAGCCCCGGGGGGCGGAACGGCTACACCTTC
>TRBV28|TRBJ2-2|-|-
CASTLDWRAVTGELFF
TGTGCCAGCACACTGGACTGGCGCGCAGTCACCGGGGAGCTGTTTTTT
>TRBV20-1|TRBJ2-3|TRBD2|few
CSARDRAEGRGYTDTQYF
TGCAGTGCTAGAGATCGGGCAGAGGGGCGGGGGTACACAGATACGCAGTATTTT
>TRBV12-3/TRBV12-4|TRBJ2-1|-|-
CASSFRLEGDRNRGEQFF
TGTGCCAGCAGTTTTAGGCTAGAGGGCGATAGAAATAGGGGTGAGCAGTTCTTC
>TRBV5-1|TRBJ1-1|-|-
CASSQSQDSTEAFF
TGCGCCAGCAGCCAGAGCCAGGACAGCACTGAAGCTTTCTTT
>TRBV5-1|TRBJ1-2|TRBD1|-
CASSLEGQGLNGYTF
TGCGCCAGCAGCTTGGAAGGACAGGGGTTAAATGGCTACACCTTC
>TRBV3-1|TRBJ2-1|TRBD2|-
CASSQAGASGVNEQFF
TGTGCCAGCAGCCAAGCCGGCGCTAGCGGGGTCAATGAGCAGTTCTTC